This T cell receptor (beta chain) was identified during a study of blood T cell repertoires in COVID-19. Original data processing: Amplification of reference gene primers was used by the study to estimate nucleated cell counts. The assay was immunoSEQ multiplex PCR, and TCRdb's table has in-frame clones only and misses some. V and J calls and clone size are given by that table; D and trimming were obtained from the DNA. The sample lists some 330,000 clones, just under 90% occurring once. During active infection, Seattle patients enrolled and were then monitored through disease. Germline loops: CDR1 GTSNPN, CDR2 SVGIG (reference sequence). The CDR3 has 11 residues. V dropped 4 bases and J dropped 8; count of bases not matched to a gene: 3.

The source of this sequence is a young woman with COVID-19, enrolled during active disease. Sequenced material: peripheral blood. V usage is TRBV30 and J usage is TRBJ1-2, with 8 positions matching TRBD1. This CDR3 reads CAWTGGRGYTF. For the CDR3, the DNA is TGTGCCTGGACAGGGGGCAGAGGCTACACCTTC.